The entry that follows covers one TCR beta chain sequence. Its antigen target is currently unknown. Base qualities are not recorded, but no much larger clone differs from it by a single base. This specimen comes from a study of Graves' ophthalmopathy and Graves' hyperthyroidism (dated by TCRdb to the late 2010s). Background on the whole study: Peripheral blood was collected before any treatment was given, at the time of initial diagnosis. To tell Graves' ophthalmopathy apart from Graves' hyperthyroidism, and to predict which patients would progress to ophthalmopathy, the study relied on TCR beta repertoire signatures. In total, 135 blood samples were TCR-sequenced: some 43 ophthalmopathy, under 80 hyperthyroidism and roughly 17 hyperthyroidism-to-ophthalmopathy patients. To explore V-J signatures that separate ophthalmopathy from hyperthyroidism, a discovery set of around 97 patients was enrolled, consisting of 40 to 45 with ophthalmopathy and roughly 59 with stable hyperthyroidism. The independent validation cohort included roughly 19 hyperthyroidism patients plus 17 patients who later progressed from hyperthyroidism to ophthalmopathy. In over five hyperthyroidism patients, the T-cell repertoires found in thyroid tissue were compared with those found in blood. After sampling, hyperthyroidism patients received methimazole starting at 30 mg daily, and ophthalmopathy patients received high-dose intravenous methylprednisolone. General conclusions and limits of the study: No statistical method was used to set the sample size in advance, and the investigators knew which group each participant was assigned to. Most expanded thyroid clonotypes with frequency above 0.001 were also detected in blood, suggesting blood repertoires may reflect the thyroid immune response. The 13-signature model separated ophthalmopathy from stable hyperthyroidism with approximately 88% sensitivity and about 84% specificity in cross-validation, and 80%/75% in the test set. In validation, the model predicted ophthalmopathy progression with about 71% sensitivity and approximately 78% specificity; roughly eleven predicted patients were CT-confirmed with GO in a median of approximately 6.5 months.

Ophthalmopathy patients were characterized by moderately to severely active disease, a Clinical Activity Score of at least 3, a NOSPECS grade of at least 4, and a disease duration under 3 months. Patients with other autoimmune diseases, uncontrolled infections, pregnancy or lactation were excluded. Clinical symptoms, serum thyroxine, TRAb, thyroid ultrasound and orbital computed tomography were used for diagnosis. PBMCs were isolated from approximately 10 ml of fresh peripheral blood by Ficoll-Paque density gradient centrifugation. Total RNA was extracted using Trizol reagent, and RNA quality was checked on an Agilent 2100 Bioanalyzer. For repertoire sequencing, the TCR beta CDR3 regions were amplified from RNA transcripts. HTBI primers and the Qiagen OneStep RT-PCR kit were used in a first-round RT-PCR, which was followed by a second-round multiplex PCR, size selection and purification. The libraries underwent paired-end sequencing with 100 bp reads on an Illumina HiSeq2000. In the authors' own workflow: SOAPnuke was used to process the reads, removing any read that contained adapters or uncalled bases, had a mean Phred below 15, or lacked an exact match to the constant primer or identifier. COPE v1.2.5 was used to merge high-quality paired reads. Each unique nucleotide sequence was treated as a clonotype, and MiTCR v1.1 was used to align the clonotypes to the IMGT TRB V, D and J references. Only V-J combinations with frequency above 0.0001 were analysed, covering approximately 99% of repertoires. A TCR clonal expansion and chaos score per V-J combination was defined as the ratio of F50 clonal expansion to chaos observed in the TCRdist matrix. Welch's t-statistics and random forest were used to reduce features to 10 to 15 V-J combinations, which were fed into a naive Bayes classifier. Thyroid-blood repertoire similarity was quantified with the Morisita-Horn index. The raw public reads went through TCRdb reprocessing: fastp at Q25, MiXCR clone calling, in-frame beta chains kept. Merged by CDR3 protein, the rows form single entries marked with the most common genes and DNA. The V and J calls, along with clone size, are taken from TCRdb and not from the paper's own processing. This sample holds hundreds of thousands of distinct CDR3 sequences; about two fifths were observed only once. The ten largest account for more than 3% of the sample.

CDR1 and CDR2, looked up from the germline V gene, are SNHLY and FYNNEI. The CDR3, cysteine through phenylalanine, is 13 amino acids long. Just CDR3 DNA is preserved here, 39 bases in frame from base 1. The receptor comes from an adult man with Graves' ophthalmopathy. In this chain, TRBV2 is recombined with TRBJ2-7; the D assignment is uncertain and may be TRBD1 or TRBD2, with 6 bases supporting each. Sequenced input: peripheral blood. The nucleotide sequence reads as follows: TGTGCTAGATCCCCCCCGGGGGCATACGAGCAGTACTTC. Its product reads: CARSPPGAYEQYF.